This T cell receptor beta chain was obtained from a study of high-grade serous ovarian cancer treatment subgroups. Tumor samples were taken before definitive surgery or chemotherapy. V lost 5 bases and J lost 6, with 13 bases in between. Germline loops: CDR1 MGHDK, CDR2 SYGVNS. CDR3 length: 13 residues. The repertoire was sequenced with immunoSEQ multiplex PCR; TCRdb's copy has only in-frame clones and lacks some. The table lists about 12,000 clones, approximately 88% of them singletons. The material sequenced was tumor tissue. The chain uses TRBV25-1 and TRBJ1-1; perhaps TRBD1 as D (6 bases). The source of this sequence is a human donor with high-grade serous ovarian cancer. This chain's CDR3 is CASSWQGSSEAFF. In DNA form, the CDR3 reads TGTGCCAGCAGTTGGCAGGGGAGTTCTGAAGCTTTCTTT.